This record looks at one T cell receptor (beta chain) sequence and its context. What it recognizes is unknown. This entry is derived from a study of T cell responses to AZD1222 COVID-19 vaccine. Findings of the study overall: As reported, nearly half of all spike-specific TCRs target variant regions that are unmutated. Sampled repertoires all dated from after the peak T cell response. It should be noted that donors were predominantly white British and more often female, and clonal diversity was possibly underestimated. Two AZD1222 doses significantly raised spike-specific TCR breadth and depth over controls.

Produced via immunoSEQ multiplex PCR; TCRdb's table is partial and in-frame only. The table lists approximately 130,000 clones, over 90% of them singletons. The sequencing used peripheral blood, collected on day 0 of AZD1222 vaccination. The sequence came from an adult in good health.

This chain's CDR3 is CASRVTLRQGRQFF. DNA for the CDR3: TGTGCCAGCAGAGTCACTTTAAGACAGGGAAGGCAGTTCTTC. The J gene is TRBJ2-1, the V gene TRBV6-5; TRBD1 aligns across 7 bases. Germline lookup yields CDR1 MNHEY and CDR2 SVGAGI. The trim removed 6 bases at V and 12 bases at J, leaving 14 bases unmatched. The CDR3 covers 14 residues.